These T cell receptor beta chains were read from a single sample in a study of cytomegalovirus exposure and HLA in healthy donors. Profiling relied on immunoSEQ multiplex PCR, and the TCRdb table lists in-frame clones only, not all of them. The table records roughly 78,000 clones, roughly 64% of them present only once. Sequenced material: PBMCs. The origin of the receptors is a man aged 30 to 39 in good health and CMV-seropositive. Both conserved end residues are part of each CDR3. A D gene is named only where the DNA matches it firmly. Not every row has a clone size; where given, it reads once, few, many or a size class.

TGTGCCAGCAGAGGGGACAGCTATGGCTACACCTTC,CASRGDSYGYTF,TRBV6-5,TRBJ1-2,NA,TRBD1
TGTGCCAGTAGTATGGGGACAACAACCGGGGAGCTGTTTTTT,CASSMGTTTGELFF,TRBV19,TRBJ2-2,once,NA
TGTGCCAGCAAACGAGGGCAGTTGAACACCGGGGAGCTGTTTTTT,CASKRGQLNTGELFF,TRBV6-1,TRBJ2-2,NA,NA
TGTGCCAGCAGCCTGGACAGGACAGTGGAGGAAAAACTGTTTTTT,CASSLDRTVEEKLFF,TRBV4-2,TRBJ1-4,few,TRBD1
TGTGCCTGGAGTCATAGCGGGGGGGCCGGTGAGACCCAGTACTTC,CAWSHSGGAGETQYF,TRBV30,TRBJ2-5,NA,TRBD2
TGTGCCAGCAGCTACGAGGGACAGGGGCTGAATGAGCAGTTCTTC,CASSYEGQGLNEQFF,TRBV7-3,TRBJ2-1,NA,TRBD1
TGTGCCAGCAGTGGTCCAGGGCTTACAGGGACCACCACAGATACGCAGTATTTT,CASSGPGLTGTTTDTQYF,TRBV2,TRBJ2-3,NA,NA
TGTGCCAGCAGTAACCGGGACAGGGAGCGAGGGGGCTACACCTTC,CASSNRDRERGGYTF,TRBV6-1,TRBJ1-2,NA,TRBD1
TGTGCCAGCTCAGACAGGGGGCTAATTCTCTGGACCCAGTACTTC,CASSDRGLILWTQYF,TRBV2,TRBJ2-5,NA,TRBD1
TGTGCCAGCAGCCAGGAACTAGCAGCCACAGATACGCAGTATTTT,CASSQELAATDTQYF,TRBV4-2,TRBJ2-3,NA,NA
TGCGCCAGCAGCTATGGATTGACCCAGGGCTATGGGGCCAACGTCCTGACTTTC,CASSYGLTQGYGANVLTF,TRBV4-1,TRBJ2-6,few,NA
TGTGCCAGCCGGGGGGGACACCTTAGCAATCAGCCCCAGCATTTT,CASRGGHLSNQPQHF,TRBV27,TRBJ1-5,few,NA
TGTGCCAGTAGTACGACAGGGGGTTCCCTCAATGAGCAGTTCTTC,CASSTTGGSLNEQFF,TRBV19,TRBJ2-1,NA,TRBD1
TGCGCCAGCAGCCAAGCTCGACAGGGCCTCGGTTCACCCCTCCACTTT,CASSQARQGLGSPLHF,TRBV4-1,TRBJ1-6,NA,TRBD1
TGTGCCTGGAGTTCAGGCTACGAGCAGTACTTC,CAWSSGYEQYF,TRBV30,TRBJ2-7,NA,NA
TGTTCCAGCAGAGACAGGGGTGGAACTGAAGCTTTCTTT,CSSRDRGGTEAFF,TRBV7-9,TRBJ1-1,NA,TRBD1
TGTGCCAGCAGCCCCGGGGGGGTTAACACCGGGGAGCTGTTTTTT,CASSPGGVNTGELFF,TRBV5-4,TRBJ2-2,NA,TRBD2
TGTGCCAGCAGTTTATACCCGTATTCGTTCTCGGGACAAGCCTACAATGAGCAGTTCTTC,CASSLYPYSFSGQAYNEQFF,TRBV27,TRBJ2-1,NA,NA
TGTGCCAGCAGTTTACGGGGGGCAGGAGAAAAACTGTTTTTT,CASSLRGAGEKLFF,TRBV28,TRBJ1-4,few,NA
TGCGCCAGCAGCTTGGTCCCAGATAATAGCAATCAGCCCCAGCATTTT,CASSLVPDNSNQPQHF,TRBV5-1,TRBJ1-5,NA,NA
TGTGCCAGCAGCTTATTGCAGGGGGGATCCTCACCCCTCCACTTT,CASSLLQGGSSPLHF,TRBV11-2,TRBJ1-6,NA,TRBD1
TGTGCCAGCAGCCCTGACAGGGTGCACGAGCAGTACTTC,CASSPDRVHEQYF,TRBV5-4,TRBJ2-7,NA,TRBD1
TGCAGCGTTGCCGACAGGGGATATGGCTACACCTTC,CSVADRGYGYTF,TRBV29-1,TRBJ1-2,NA,TRBD1
TGTGCCAGCAGCCTAGACGCACTTTTTAGGGACAGACACTACGAGCAGTACTTC,CASSLDALFRDRHYEQYF,TRBV11-2,TRBJ2-7,NA,TRBD1
TGTGCCAGCAGCTTACCAACAGGGAACGAGCAGTACTTC,CASSLPTGNEQYF,TRBV11-3,TRBJ2-7,few,NA
TGTGCCTGGAGTGCGGCCCCGGGACAGGGGGCAAAAGAGCAGTACTTC,CAWSAAPGQGAKEQYF,TRBV30,TRBJ2-7,NA,TRBD1
TGTGCCAGCAGCCCGGGGACTAAGAATGAGCAGTTCTTC,CASSPGTKNEQFF,TRBV7-9,TRBJ2-1,NA,TRBD2
TGTGCCAGCAGTGAAGTTTCAGGTTTGGGGCATAATCAGCCCCAGCATTTT,CASSEVSGLGHNQPQHF,TRBV6-1,TRBJ1-5,NA,NA
TGTGCCAGCAGTGAATTTGCAGGTGTCCCTAATGAAAAACTGTTTTTT,CASSEFAGVPNEKLFF,TRBV6-1,TRBJ1-4,NA,NA
TGTGCCAGCAGCCCACACAAGCGGGAGACCCAGTACTTC,CASSPHKRETQYF,TRBV6-1,TRBJ2-5,once,NA
TGTGCCAGCAGCGGAGGGCACACAGATACGCAGTATTTT,CASSGGHTDTQYF,TRBV9,TRBJ2-3,NA,NA
TGTGCCAGCAGTTTCCTCGGGGTGGAAGCCAAAAACATTCAGTACTTC,CASSFLGVEAKNIQYF,TRBV28,TRBJ2-4,NA,NA
TGCGCCAGCAGCTTCAGCGAGAGCTCCTACAATGAGCAGTTCTTC,CASSFSESSYNEQFF,TRBV5-1,TRBJ2-1,NA,NA
TGTGCCAGCAGGAGGACAGCAAACAAGAACACTGAAGCTTTCTTT,CASRRTANKNTEAFF,TRBV6-4,TRBJ1-1,NA,NA
TGTGCCAGCAGCTTGCCGGTAAGCAATGAGCAGTTCTTC,CASSLPVSNEQFF,TRBV5-6,TRBJ2-1,few,NA
TGTGCCAGCAGCAAGCGGGATGTCCAAGAGACCCAGTACTTC,CASSKRDVQETQYF,TRBV11-3,TRBJ2-5,NA,TRBD2
TGTGCCAGCAGCTTGGTTGACAGGGCAGAATCTGGAAACACCATATATTTT,CASSLVDRAESGNTIYF,TRBV5-6,TRBJ1-3,few,TRBD1
TGCGCCAGCAGCCAACCGGGACTAGCGGGCAGTGTTGAGCAGTTCTTC,CASSQPGLAGSVEQFF,TRBV5-1,TRBJ2-1,NA,TRBD2
TGTGCCAGTAGTGACAGGGGGGAGTACTTC,CASSDRGEYF,TRBV19,TRBJ2-7,NA,TRBD1
TGTGCCAGCAGCCCCATGAGGGGGTCCGGGGAGCTGTTTTTT,CASSPMRGSGELFF,TRBV7-7,TRBJ2-2,NA,NA
TGTGCCAGCAGCTTAGTGGAGGGGGCCCACTATGGCTACACCTTC,CASSLVEGAHYGYTF,TRBV7-8,TRBJ1-2,NA,TRBD1
TGTACCATCCCCAGTCACCGCAGCTATGGCTACACCTTC,CTIPSHRSYGYTF,TRBV2,TRBJ1-2,NA,NA
TGCGCCAGCAGCCAAGATGGGACAGGGGGCAACTATGGCTACACCTTC,CASSQDGTGGNYGYTF,TRBV4-3,TRBJ1-2,NA,TRBD1
TGCGCCAGCAGCCAAGATACAGGCCCACCAAGGACCCAGTACTTC,CASSQDTGPPRTQYF,TRBV4-1,TRBJ2-5,few,NA
TGTGCCAGTAGTCGAGGGATAAATAATGAAAAACTGTTTTTT,CASSRGINNEKLFF,TRBV19,TRBJ1-4,few,NA
TGTGCCAGCAGTGTAGGGACAGGCTCGAACACCGGGGAGCTGTTTTTT,CASSVGTGSNTGELFF,TRBV11-3,TRBJ2-2,few,TRBD1
TGCGCCAGCAGCCAAACCCCTGGCGGGAGGGGACAAGAGACCCAGTACTTC,CASSQTPGGRGQETQYF,TRBV4-1,TRBJ2-5,NA,TRBD2
TGTGCCAGCAGCGTAAGCGGGAGTGGTCGCGAGCAGTACTTC,CASSVSGSGREQYF,TRBV9,TRBJ2-7,NA,TRBD2
TGTGCCAGCAGCCGGGACAGCTACGCCGCTGGGGCCAACGTCCTGACTTTC,CASSRDSYAAGANVLTF,TRBV7-8,TRBJ2-6,NA,TRBD1
TGTGCCAGCAGCCAAGATCGGGCAGGGCTTACCTCTGGAAACACCATATATTTT,CASSQDRAGLTSGNTIYF,TRBV4-2,TRBJ1-3,NA,NA
TGTGCCAGCAGTCCCATACCGGGACAGGTGAACACCGGGGAGCTGTTTTTT,CASSPIPGQVNTGELFF,TRBV28,TRBJ2-2,NA,TRBD1
TGTGCCAGCAGTTACTATTCGACAGGGCCTTCGAGCGGCTACACCTTC,CASSYYSTGPSSGYTF,TRBV6-5,TRBJ1-2,NA,TRBD1
TGCGCCAGCAGCGCGACAGGTTCGGGCGGCTACACCTTC,CASSATGSGGYTF,TRBV4-1,TRBJ1-2,NA,NA